The 4 T cell receptor beta chains presented below share a single source sample, sequenced in a study of blood T cell repertoires in COVID-19 (dated by TCRdb to 2018 to 2021). Library construction relied on the immunoSEQ multiplex PCR assay. TCRdb re-hosts the immuneACCESS table, in-frame sequences only. Its copies lack some clones; in the studies checked, an unresolved V gene accounts for under half of them, and the cause for the rest is not known. Across this sample there are 100,000 to 150,000 clones, with roughly 90% seen only once. Of the sample, approximately 8% falls within the top ten clones. Sequenced input: peripheral blood. The receptors come from a man in his fifties or sixties with acute or convalescent COVID-19.

The table lists this clone with a count of one. The CDR3 DNA sequence: TGTGCCATCAGTTACAGGGGCTACATGAACACTGAAGCTTTCTTT. This encodes CAISYRGYMNTEAFF. V gene TRBV10-3 combines with J gene TRBJ1-1; TRBD1 matches at 7 bases. The CDR3 is made up of 15 amino acids. V lost 5 bases, J lost 0 bases, and 6 bases stayed unmatched. The germline V gene has CDR1 ENHRY and CDR2 SYGVKD.

V usage is TRBV7-7 and J usage is TRBJ2-5; no reliable D call. CDR1 is SSHAT, CDR2 FNYEAQ, per germline (reference sequence). This CDR3 spans 15 amino acids. V was clipped by 5 bases and J by 5 bases, with 18 bases between them. The CDR3 bases are TGTGCCAGCAGCCAAGGAGTGGCGGTTTCGGAGACCCAGTACTTC. It codes for CASSQGVAVSETQYF.

The CDR3 DNA sequence: TGTGCCAGTAGTCCGACGAAACAGGGAAGCGGCTACACCTTC. Translation: CASSPTKQGSGYTF. V and J are TRBV19 and TRBJ1-2; tentatively, D is TRBD1 (6 bases). The length of the CDR3 is 14 residues. The V gene lost 5 bases and the J gene lost 8 bases, with 18 bases spanning the gap. Germline-derived CDR1 and CDR2 are LNHDA and SQIVND (reference sequence).

The chain has TRBV7-9 and TRBJ2-1, with 7 bases aligning to TRBD2. V was pared by 1 base and J by 5 bases, with 8 bases of the junction left unmatched. CDR3 length: 16 amino acids. Looked up from germline, CDR1 is SEHNR and CDR2 is FQNEAQ (reference sequence). CDR3 sequence: CASSLVMGEGNNEQFF. The CDR3 DNA is TGTGCCAGCAGCTTAGTGATGGGGGAGGGGAACAATGAGCAGTTCTTC.